The clone carrying this T cell receptor (beta chain) was counted a few times. Researchers made TCR beta libraries by using iRepertoire HTBI primers and running Arm-PCR on CDR3 regions. TCRdb processed the multiplex PCR reads anew with MiXCR; each CDR3 protein has one entry. The table has under 350,000 distinct CDR3 sequences, 20% to 25% seen once. The CDR3 sequence is 15 residues long. Germline V gene data show CDR1 as SGDLS and CDR2 as YYNGEE. V was clipped by 0 bases and J by 4 bases; unmatched bases: 5. This sample is drawn from a study of regulatory T cells in long-lasting Graves disease. Time point specified: persistent/refractory GD, antithyroid drugs over 5 years with positive TRAb. Following extraction of RNA from PBMCs, that RNA was used to make the TCR library. Collection of peripheral blood (about 8.1 milliliters) was done using EDTA tubes.

This clonotype originated in a female donor with Graves disease. This specimen consisted of peripheral blood mononuclear cells (PBMCs), obtained when the disease was refractory, from a patient treated with antithyroid drugs. The chain has TRBV9 and TRBJ2-5; 8 positions match TRBD2. The CDR3 protein is CASSVEGGRRETQYF. The CDR3 DNA follows: TGTGCCAGCAGCGTAGAAGGCGGGAGGCGAGAGACCCAGTACTTC.